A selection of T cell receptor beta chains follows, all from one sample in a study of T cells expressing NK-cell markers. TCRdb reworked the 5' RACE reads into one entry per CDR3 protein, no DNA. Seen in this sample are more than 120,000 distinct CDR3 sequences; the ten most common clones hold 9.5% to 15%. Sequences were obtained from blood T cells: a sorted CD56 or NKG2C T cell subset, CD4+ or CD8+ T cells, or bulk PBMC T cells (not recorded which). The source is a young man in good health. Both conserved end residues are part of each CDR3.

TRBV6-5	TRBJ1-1	CASSYQERNTEAFF
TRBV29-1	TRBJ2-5	CSVLTSGLKTQYF
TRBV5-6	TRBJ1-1	CASSIQVSTEAFF
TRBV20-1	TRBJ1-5	CSAISRDTPWDGNQPQHF
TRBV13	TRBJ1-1	CASSPGPPIKLNTEAFF
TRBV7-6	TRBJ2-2	CASSLVVATGELFF
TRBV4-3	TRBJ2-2	CASSQDRDHTGELFF
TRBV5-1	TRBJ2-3	CASRTFTGDTQYF
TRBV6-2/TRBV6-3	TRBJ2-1	CASSSPNGNEQFF
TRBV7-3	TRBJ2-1	CASSSGTSGRNNEQFF